The clone carrying this T cell receptor (beta chain) was observed many times. Its antigen remains unknown. The data belong to a study of T cell repertoires in cytomegalovirus infection. Study as a whole: CMV epitopes that were recently identified and HLA-C-restricted were used alongside well-studied HLA-B-restricted ones.

General study points: Totalled public TCR beta family frequency picked out people who carried CMV plus the relevant HLA. HLA-C-restricted CMV-specific TCR beta clonotypes were dominant in the ex vivo response.

TCRdb reprocessed the reads with MiXCR, giving one entry per CDR3 protein. The profile covers hundreds of thousands of distinct CDR3 sequences, with 25% to 40% appearing a single time and roughly 13% taken by the ten largest. This CDR3 comprises 15 residues. From germline, CDR1 is SGHVS and CDR2 FNYEAQ. Trimming cost V 2 bases and J 7 bases, with 12 bases left between them. The chain links TRBV7-6 to TRBJ1-6; no clear D. The sequence was collected from a human donor in good health (CMV status not recorded). Some clones in this sample may be carry-over from other donors' samples. This specimen was cultured CD8+ T cells from PBMCs, taken from culture after CMV antigen stimulation. CDR3 in amino acids: CASSLLFQPNSPLHF. CDR3 nucleotides: TGTGCCAGCAGCTTACTCTTTCAGCCAAATTCACCCCTCCACTTT.